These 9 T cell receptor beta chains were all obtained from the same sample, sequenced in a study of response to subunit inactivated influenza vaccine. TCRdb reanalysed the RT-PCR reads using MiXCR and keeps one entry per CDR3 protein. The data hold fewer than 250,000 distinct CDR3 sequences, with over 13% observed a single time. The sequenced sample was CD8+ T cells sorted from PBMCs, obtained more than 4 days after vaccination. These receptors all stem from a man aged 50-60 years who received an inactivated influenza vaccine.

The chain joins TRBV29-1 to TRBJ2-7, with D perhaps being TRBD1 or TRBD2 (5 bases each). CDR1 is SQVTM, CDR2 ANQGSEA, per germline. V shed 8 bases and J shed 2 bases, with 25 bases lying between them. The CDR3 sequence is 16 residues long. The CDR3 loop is CSPIRKNRGQTYEQYF. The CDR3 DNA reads TGCAGCCCAATCAGGAAAAACCGGGGCCAAACCTACGAGCAGTACTTC.

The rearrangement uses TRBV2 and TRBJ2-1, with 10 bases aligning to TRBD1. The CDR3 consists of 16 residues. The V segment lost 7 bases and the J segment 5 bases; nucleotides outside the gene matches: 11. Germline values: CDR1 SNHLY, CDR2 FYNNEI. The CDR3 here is CASIKETGQGNNEQFF. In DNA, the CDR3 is TGTGCCAGCATAAAAGAGACGGGACAGGGGAACAATGAGCAGTTCTTC.

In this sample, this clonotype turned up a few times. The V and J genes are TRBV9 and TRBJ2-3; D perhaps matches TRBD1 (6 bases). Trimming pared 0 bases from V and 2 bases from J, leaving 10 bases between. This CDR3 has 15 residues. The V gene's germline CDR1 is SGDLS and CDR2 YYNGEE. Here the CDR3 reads CASSVGGRYTDTQYF. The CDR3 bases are TGTGCCAGCAGCGTAGGGGGGCGGTACACAGATACGCAGTATTTT.

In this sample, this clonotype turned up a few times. The CDR3 sequence is CATQIRVGQGPPQQYF. Written as DNA, the CDR3 is TGTGCCACCCAGATTAGGGTGGGACAGGGGCCCCCTCAGCAGTACTTC. The chain employs TRBV28 and TRBJ2-7; 10 nucleotides agree with TRBD1. Germline CDR1 reads MDHEN; CDR2 reads SYDVKM. J was trimmed by 8 bases and V by 10 bases; bases with no gene match: 20. The CDR3 has 16 amino acids.

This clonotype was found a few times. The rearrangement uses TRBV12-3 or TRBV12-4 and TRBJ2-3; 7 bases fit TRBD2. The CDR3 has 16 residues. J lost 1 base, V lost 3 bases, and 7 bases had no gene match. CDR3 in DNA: TGTGCCAGCAGTTTTCAGCGGGGATCAGGCACAGATACGCAGTATTTT. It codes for CASSFQRGSGTDTQYF.

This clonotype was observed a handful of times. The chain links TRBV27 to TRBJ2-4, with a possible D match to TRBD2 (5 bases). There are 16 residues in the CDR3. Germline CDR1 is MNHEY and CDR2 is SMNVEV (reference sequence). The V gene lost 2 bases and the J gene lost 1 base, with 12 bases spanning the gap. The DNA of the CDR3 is TGTGCCAGCAGTTTAGTTGCTAGCTTGGCCAAAAACATTCAGTACTTC. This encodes CASSLVASLAKNIQYF.

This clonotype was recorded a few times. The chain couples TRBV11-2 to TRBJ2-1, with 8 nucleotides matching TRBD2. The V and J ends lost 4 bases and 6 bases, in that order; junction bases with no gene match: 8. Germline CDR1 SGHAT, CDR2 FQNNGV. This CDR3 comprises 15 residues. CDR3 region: CASSSGGPLFNEQFF. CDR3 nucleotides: TGTGCCAGCAGCTCGGGGGGGCCTCTGTTCAATGAGCAGTTCTTC. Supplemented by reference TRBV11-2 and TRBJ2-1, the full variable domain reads EAGVAQSPRYKIIEKRQSVAFWCNPISGHATLYWYQQILGQGPKLLIQFQNNGVVDDSQLPKDRFSAERLKGVDSTLKIQPAKLEDSAVYLCASSSGGPLFNEQFFGPGTRLTVL.

The CDR3 DNA reads as TGTGCCAGCAGCCAAGAATCACTCGGGCTACTCCCCAGCACAGATACGCAGTATTTT. It translates to CASSQESLGLLPSTDTQYF. The chain recombines TRBV3-1 with TRBJ2-3, with D unresolved. V lost 0 bases, J lost 0 bases, and 19 bases lay in between. The CDR3 spans 19 residues. CDR1 LGHDT and CDR2 YNNKEL come from the germline V gene (reference sequence).

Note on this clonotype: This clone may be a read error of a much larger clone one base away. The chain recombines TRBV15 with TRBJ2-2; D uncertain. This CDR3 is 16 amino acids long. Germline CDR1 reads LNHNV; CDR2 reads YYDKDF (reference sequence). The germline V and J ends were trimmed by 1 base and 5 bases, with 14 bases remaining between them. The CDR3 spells CATSRGGSAWTGELFF. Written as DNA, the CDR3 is TGTGCCACCAGCAGAGGAGGATCGGCCTGGACCGGGGAGCTGTTTTTT. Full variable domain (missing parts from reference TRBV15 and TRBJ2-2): DAMVIQNPRYQVTQFGKPVTLSCSQTLNHNVMYWYQQKSSQAPKLLFHYYDKDFNNEADTPDNFQSRRPNTSFCFLDIRSPGLGDTAMYLCATSRGGSAWTGELFFGEGSRLTVL.